This T cell receptor (beta chain) was profiled in a study of siplizumab effects on memory and regulatory T cells. Findings and caveats of the study: Proliferating Tregs in siplizumab cultures were never verified as suppressive. Of the proliferating CD4+ or CD8+ clones, roughly 80-97% lacked a naive or memory phenotype that could be assigned.

TCRdb's copy holds only in-frame clones and misses some; the assay was immunoSEQ multiplex PCR. Among 85,000 to 120,000 clones listed, roughly 90% were seen once. As concerns this clone: Its antigen is currently unknown. This CDR3 is also generated by other DNA sequences in the sample.

Trimming took 3 bases from V and 3 from J, leaving 2 bases between them. Germline CDR1 is GTSNPN and CDR2 is SVGIG (reference sequence). This CDR3 has 11 residues. This receptor was obtained from a human donor in good health. Source material: CD4+ T cells sorted from blood. The gene calls are TRBV30 and TRBJ2-2; D uncertain. Here the CDR3 reads CAWSDTGELFF. The CDR3, as DNA: TGTGCCTGGAGCGACACCGGGGAGCTGTTTTTT.